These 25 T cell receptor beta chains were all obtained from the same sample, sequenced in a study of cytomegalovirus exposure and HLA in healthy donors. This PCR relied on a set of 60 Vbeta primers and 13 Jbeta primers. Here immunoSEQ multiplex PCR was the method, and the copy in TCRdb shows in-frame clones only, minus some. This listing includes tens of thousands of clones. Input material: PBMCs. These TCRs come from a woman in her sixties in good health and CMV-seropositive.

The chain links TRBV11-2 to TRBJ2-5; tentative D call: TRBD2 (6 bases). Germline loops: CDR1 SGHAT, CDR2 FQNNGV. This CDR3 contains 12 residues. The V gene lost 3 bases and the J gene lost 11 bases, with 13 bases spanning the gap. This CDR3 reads CASSLRGPIQYF. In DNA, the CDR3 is TGTGCCAGCAGCTTGCGGGGCCCGATTCAGTACTTC.

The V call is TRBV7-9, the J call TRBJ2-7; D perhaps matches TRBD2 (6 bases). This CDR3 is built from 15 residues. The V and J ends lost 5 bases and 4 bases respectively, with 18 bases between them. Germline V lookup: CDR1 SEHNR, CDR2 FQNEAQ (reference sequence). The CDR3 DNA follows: TGTGCCAGCAGCCTGGGGACTTCATTCGGGTACGAGCAGTACTTC. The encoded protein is CASSLGTSFGYEQYF. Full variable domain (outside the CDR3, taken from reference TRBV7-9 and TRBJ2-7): DTGVSQNPRHKITKRGQNVTFRCDPISEHNRLYWYRQTLGQGPEFLTYFQNEAQLEKSRLLSDRFSAERPKGSFSTLEIQRTEQGDSAMYLCASSLGTSFGYEQYFGPGTRLTVT.

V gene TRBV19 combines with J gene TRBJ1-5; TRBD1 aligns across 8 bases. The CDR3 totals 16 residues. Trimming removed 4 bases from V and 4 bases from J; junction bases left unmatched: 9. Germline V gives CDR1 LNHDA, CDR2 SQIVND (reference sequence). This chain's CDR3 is CASSTFGQGGNQPQHF. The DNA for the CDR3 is TGTGCCAGTAGTACCTTCGGACAGGGTGGAAATCAGCCCCAGCATTTT.

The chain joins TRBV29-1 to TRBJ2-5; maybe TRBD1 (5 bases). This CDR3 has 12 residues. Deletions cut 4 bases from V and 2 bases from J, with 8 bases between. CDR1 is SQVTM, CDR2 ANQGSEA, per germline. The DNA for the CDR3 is TGCAGCGTTGGGGGCTCTCAAGAGACCCAGTACTTC. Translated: CSVGGSQETQYF.

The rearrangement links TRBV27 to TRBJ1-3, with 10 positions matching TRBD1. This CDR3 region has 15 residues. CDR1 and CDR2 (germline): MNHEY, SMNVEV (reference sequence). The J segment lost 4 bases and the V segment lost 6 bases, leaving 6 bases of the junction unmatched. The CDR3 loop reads CASRTGGASGNTIYF. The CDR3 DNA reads TGTGCCAGCAGGACAGGGGGCGCCTCCGGAAACACCATATATTTT.

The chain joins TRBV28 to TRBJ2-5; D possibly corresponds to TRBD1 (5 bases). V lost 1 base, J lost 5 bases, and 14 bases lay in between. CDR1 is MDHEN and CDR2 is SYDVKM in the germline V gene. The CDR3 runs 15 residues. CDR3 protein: CASSLLGVSLETQYF. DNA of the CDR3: TGTGCCAGCAGTTTATTAGGGGTTTCGTTGGAGACCCAGTACTTC.

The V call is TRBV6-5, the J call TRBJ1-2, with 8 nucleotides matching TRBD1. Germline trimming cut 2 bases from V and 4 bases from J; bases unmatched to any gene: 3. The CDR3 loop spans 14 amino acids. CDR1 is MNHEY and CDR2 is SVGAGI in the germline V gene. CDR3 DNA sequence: TGTGCCAGCAGTTACGGACAGGGTGCCTATGGCTACACCTTC. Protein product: CASSYGQGAYGYTF.

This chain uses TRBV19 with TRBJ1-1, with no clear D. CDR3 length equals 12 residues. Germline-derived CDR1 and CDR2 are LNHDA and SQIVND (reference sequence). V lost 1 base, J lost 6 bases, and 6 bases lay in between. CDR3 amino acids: CASSIGGPEAFF. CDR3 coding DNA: TGTGCCAGTAGTATAGGCGGCCCTGAAGCTTTCTTT.

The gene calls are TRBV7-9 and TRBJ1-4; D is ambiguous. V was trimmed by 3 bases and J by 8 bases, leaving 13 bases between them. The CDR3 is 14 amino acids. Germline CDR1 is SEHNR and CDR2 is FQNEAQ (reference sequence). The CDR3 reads CASSFGPGEEKLFF. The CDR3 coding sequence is TGTGCCAGCAGCTTCGGGCCTGGGGAGGAAAAACTGTTTTTT.

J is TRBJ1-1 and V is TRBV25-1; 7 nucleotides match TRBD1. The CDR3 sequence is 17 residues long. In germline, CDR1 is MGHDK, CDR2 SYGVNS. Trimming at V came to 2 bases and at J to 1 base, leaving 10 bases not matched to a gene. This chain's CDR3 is CASSERGDSRANTEAFF. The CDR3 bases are TGTGCCAGCAGTGAAAGAGGGGACAGCCGGGCGAACACTGAAGCTTTCTTT. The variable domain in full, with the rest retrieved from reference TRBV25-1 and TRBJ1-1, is EADIYQTPRYLVIGTGKKITLECSQTMGHDKMYWYQQDPGMELHLIHYSYGVNSTEKGDLSSESTVSRIRTEHFPLTLESARPSHTSQYLCASSERGDSRANTEAFFGQGTRLTVV.

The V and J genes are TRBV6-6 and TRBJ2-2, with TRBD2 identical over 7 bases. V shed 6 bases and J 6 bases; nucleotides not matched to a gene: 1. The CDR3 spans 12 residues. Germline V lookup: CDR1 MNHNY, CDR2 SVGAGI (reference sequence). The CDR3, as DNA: TGTGCCAGCAGGGGAGGGCCCGGGGAGCTGTTTTTT. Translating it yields CASRGGPGELFF.

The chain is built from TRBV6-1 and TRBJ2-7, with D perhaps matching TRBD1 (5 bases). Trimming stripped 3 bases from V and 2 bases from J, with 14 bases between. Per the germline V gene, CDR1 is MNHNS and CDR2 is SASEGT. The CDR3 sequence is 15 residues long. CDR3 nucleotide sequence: TGTGCCAGCAGTGACCCTCGACAGAAAACCTACGAGCAGTACTTC. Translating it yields CASSDPRQKTYEQYF.

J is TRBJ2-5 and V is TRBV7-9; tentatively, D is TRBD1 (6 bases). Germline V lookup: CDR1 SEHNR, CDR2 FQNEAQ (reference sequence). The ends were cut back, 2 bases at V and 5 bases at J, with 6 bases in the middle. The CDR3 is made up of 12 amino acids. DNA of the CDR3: TGTGCCAGCAGCTTACAGGGGGAGACCCAGTACTTC. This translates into CASSLQGETQYF.

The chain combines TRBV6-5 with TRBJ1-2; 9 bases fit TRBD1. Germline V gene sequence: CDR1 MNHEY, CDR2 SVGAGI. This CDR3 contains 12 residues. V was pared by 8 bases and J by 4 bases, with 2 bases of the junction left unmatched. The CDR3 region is CASGQGTYGYTF. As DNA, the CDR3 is TGTGCCAGCGGACAGGGGACCTATGGCTACACCTTC.

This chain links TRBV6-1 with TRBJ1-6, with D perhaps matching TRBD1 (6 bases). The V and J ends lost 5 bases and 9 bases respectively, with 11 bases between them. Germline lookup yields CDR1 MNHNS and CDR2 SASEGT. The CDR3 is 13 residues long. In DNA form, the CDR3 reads TGTGCCAGCAGTTCCCAGGGGCGTTCACCCCTCCACTTT. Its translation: CASSSQGRSPLHF.

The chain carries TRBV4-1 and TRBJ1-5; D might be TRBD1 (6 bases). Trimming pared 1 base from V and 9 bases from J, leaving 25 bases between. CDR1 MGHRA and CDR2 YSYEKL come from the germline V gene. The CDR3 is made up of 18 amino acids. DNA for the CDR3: TGCGCCAGCAGCCAAGTCGGACAGAATACGATCAGCGTTCGGCCCCAGCATTTT. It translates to CASSQVGQNTISVRPQHF.

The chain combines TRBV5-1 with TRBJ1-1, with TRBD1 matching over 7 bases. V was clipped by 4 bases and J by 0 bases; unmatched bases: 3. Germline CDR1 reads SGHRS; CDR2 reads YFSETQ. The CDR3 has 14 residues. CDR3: CASSPDRLNTEAFF. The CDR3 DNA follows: TGCGCCAGCAGCCCGGACAGGCTGAACACTGAAGCTTTCTTT.

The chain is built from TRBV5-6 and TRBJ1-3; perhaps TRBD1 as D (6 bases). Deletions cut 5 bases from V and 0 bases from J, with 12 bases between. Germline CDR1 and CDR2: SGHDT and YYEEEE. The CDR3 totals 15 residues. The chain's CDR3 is CASRGAGVSGNTIYF. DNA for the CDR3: TGTGCCAGCAGGGGGGCAGGAGTCTCTGGAAACACCATATATTTT.

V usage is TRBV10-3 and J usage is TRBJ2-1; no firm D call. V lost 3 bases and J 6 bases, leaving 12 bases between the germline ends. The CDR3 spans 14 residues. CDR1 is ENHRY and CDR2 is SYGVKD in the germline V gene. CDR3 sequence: CAISENGHVNEQFF. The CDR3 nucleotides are TGTGCCATCAGTGAAAATGGGCACGTCAATGAGCAGTTCTTC.

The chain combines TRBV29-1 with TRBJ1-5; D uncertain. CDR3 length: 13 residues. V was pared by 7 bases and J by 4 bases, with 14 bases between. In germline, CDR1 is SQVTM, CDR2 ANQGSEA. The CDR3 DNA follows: TGCAGCGCGCAGCCGGGTGTGAATCAGCCCCAGCATTTT. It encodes CSAQPGVNQPQHF.

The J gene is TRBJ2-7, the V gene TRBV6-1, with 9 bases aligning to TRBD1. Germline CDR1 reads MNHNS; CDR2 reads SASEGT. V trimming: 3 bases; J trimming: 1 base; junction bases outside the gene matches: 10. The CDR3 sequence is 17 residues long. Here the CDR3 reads CASSDVPGTGTSYEQYF. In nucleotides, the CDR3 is TGTGCCAGCAGTGACGTTCCCGGGACAGGGACTTCCTACGAGCAGTACTTC.

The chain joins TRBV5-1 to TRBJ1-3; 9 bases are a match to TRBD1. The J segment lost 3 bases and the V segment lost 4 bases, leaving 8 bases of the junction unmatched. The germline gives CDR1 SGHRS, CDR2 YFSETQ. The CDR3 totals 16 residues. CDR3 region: CASSLGTGNFGNTIYF. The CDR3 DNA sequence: TGCGCCAGCAGCCTCGGGACAGGGAATTTTGGAAACACCATATATTTT.

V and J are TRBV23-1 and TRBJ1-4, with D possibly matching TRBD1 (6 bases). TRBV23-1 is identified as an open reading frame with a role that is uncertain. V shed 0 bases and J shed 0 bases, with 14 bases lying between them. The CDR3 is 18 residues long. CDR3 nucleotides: TGCGCCAGCAGTCAATCAAGGACAGAGACCCCAACTAATGAAAAACTGTTTTTT. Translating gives CASSQSRTETPTNEKLFF.

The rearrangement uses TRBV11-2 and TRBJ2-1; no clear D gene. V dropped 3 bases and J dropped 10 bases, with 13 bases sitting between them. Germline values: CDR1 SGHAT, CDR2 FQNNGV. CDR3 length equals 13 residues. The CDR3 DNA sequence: TGTGCCAGCAGCTTTCCCCGCCCAGGCGAGCAGTTCTTC. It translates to CASSFPRPGEQFF.

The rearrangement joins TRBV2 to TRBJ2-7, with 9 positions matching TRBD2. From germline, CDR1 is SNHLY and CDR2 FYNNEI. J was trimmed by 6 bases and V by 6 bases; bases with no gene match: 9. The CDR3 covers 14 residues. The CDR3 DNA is TGTGCCAGCAGCTTCGCGGGGGGGCCTGGCGAGCAGTACTTC. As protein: CASSFAGGPGEQYF.